The clone carrying this T cell receptor beta chain was observed a few times. The antigen is undetermined. TCRdb re-derived calls from the reads in MiXCR, one entry per CDR3 protein. The sample contains 900,000 to 950,000 distinct CDR3 sequences, roughly 30% of which appear only once. The sample originates from a study of T cell repertoires in cytomegalovirus infection. Study overall: Indicated by public TCR beta signatures were CMV infection and matching HLA type. Study-wide results and caveats: Ex vivo, HLA-C-restricted CMV-specific TCR beta clonotypes prevailed over the rest of the response.

Trimming pared 2 bases from V and 10 bases from J, leaving 11 bases between. The CDR3 runs 13 residues. CDR1 and CDR2 (germline): SGHAT, FQNNGV. Sequenced here: cultured CD8+ T cells from PBMCs, sampled from culture after CMV antigen stimulation. This chain connects TRBV11-2 to TRBJ2-2, with D uncertain. The clonotype originates from a human donor in good health (CMV status not recorded). Some clones in this sample may be carry-over from other donors' samples. The CDR3 spells CASSLMPLEELFF. DNA of the CDR3: TGTGCCAGCAGCTTAATGCCTCTGGAGGAGCTGTTTTTT. The entire variable domain, with the rest obtained from reference TRBV11-2 and TRBJ2-2, is as follows: EAGVAQSPRYKIIEKRQSVAFWCNPISGHATLYWYQQILGQGPKLLIQFQNNGVVDDSQLPKDRFSAERLKGVDSTLKIQPAKLEDSAVYLCASSLMPLEELFFGEGSRLTVL.